The rows below give T cell receptor beta chains drawn from one sample of a study of cytomegalovirus exposure and HLA in healthy donors. The table came from immunoSEQ multiplex PCR; TCRdb's copy has only in-frame clones and leaves some out. This sample has 60,000 to 75,000 clones, with less than 80% found just once. The specimen was PBMCs. These receptors all stem from a woman between 35 and 50 years old in good health and CMV-seropositive. The CDR3 runs from the conserved cysteine through the conserved F or W. D genes are given only for firm matches. Expanded clones get a size class; other rows say once, few or many, or leave the size out.

>.|TRBJ1-5|once|TRBV18
TGTGCCAGCTCACCAGACACCGTTTATCAGCCCCAGCATTTT
CASSPDTVYQPQHF
>.|TRBJ2-1|.|TRBV5-1
TGCGCCAGCAGCTTTAAGGGGCCGGGCAATGAGCAGTTCTTC
CASSFKGPGNEQFF
>.|TRBJ1-4|.|TRBV11-2
TGTGCCAGCAGCTTAGATGGACAGACCGCAGAAAAACTGTTTTTT
CASSLDGQTAEKLFF
>.|TRBJ1-2|.|TRBV11-2
TGTGCCAGCAGCTTTGCCAGCAGGGCGGATGGCTACACCTTC
CASSFASRADGYTF
>TRBD2|TRBJ2-7|.|TRBV5-1
TGCGCCAGCAGCTTCCGACTAGCGGGGGGATACGAGCAGTACTTC
CASSFRLAGGYEQYF
>TRBD2|TRBJ2-1|few|TRBV2
TGTGCCAGCAAGGCGGCTAGCGGGGCTTACAATGAGCAGTTCTTC
CASKAASGAYNEQFF
>.|TRBJ2-3|.|TRBV14
TGTGCCAGCAGCCAAGATAGTCTCGGGGGGCGACCGGGGGATACGCAGTATTTT
CASSQDSLGGRPGDTQYF
>.|TRBJ2-4|.|TRBV19
TGTGCCAGTAGTAAACCCGGGGTGAGGAACATTCAGTACTTC
CASSKPGVRNIQYF
>.|TRBJ2-1|few|TRBV7-9
TGTGCCAGCAGATCACAGGGATTCAGTGAGCAGTTCTTC
CASRSQGFSEQFF
>.|TRBJ1-6|once|TRBV6-5
TGTGCCAGCAGTTTGCAGGGGAATAATTCACCCCTCCACTTT
CASSLQGNNSPLHF
>TRBD1|TRBJ1-6|.|TRBV11-2
TGTGCCAGCAGCCAGGACAGGGATAATTCACCCCTCCACTTT
CASSQDRDNSPLHF
>.|TRBJ1-2|.|TRBV29-1
TGCAGCGTTAAGGAGGGCGGTAGTGGCTACACCTTC
CSVKEGGSGYTF
>.|TRBJ1-2|.|TRBV5-6
TGTGCCAGCAGCTGGGGGGACCGACGTTCCCCAGGAGGCTACACCTTC
CASSWGDRRSPGGYTF
>TRBD1|TRBJ2-5|.|TRBV12-5
TGTGCTAGTGGTCTCCGACGGGGACAGGGCGAGACCCAGTACTTC
CASGLRRGQGETQYF
>.|TRBJ2-5|.|TRBV11-2
TGTGCCAGCAGCTCTACAGGGCGGGAGACCCAGTACTTC
CASSSTGRETQYF
>.|TRBJ1-1|.|TRBV9
TGTGCCAGCAGCGTAGTAATCGGGGGCACTGAAGCTTTCTTT
CASSVVIGGTEAFF
>TRBD2|TRBJ2-5|.|TRBV10-3
TGTGCCATATATACCGGGAGGGAGGAGACCCAGTACTTC
CAIYTGREETQYF
>.|TRBJ1-6|.|TRBV19
TGTGCCAGTAGTGACAGCTCCTATAATTCACCCCTCCACTTT
CASSDSSYNSPLHF
>TRBD1|TRBJ2-7|.|TRBV15
TGTGCCACCAGCAGAGATCGGGACAGAGATGAGCAGTACTTC
CATSRDRDRDEQYF
>.|TRBJ2-7|.|TRBV5-6
TGTGCCAGCAGCTCAAGACAGGCACTCTACGAGCAGTACTTC
CASSSRQALYEQYF
>.|TRBJ2-1|.|TRBV29-1
TGCAGCGGCCGACTAGGCCCCCGGCAGTTCTTC
CSGRLGPRQFF
>.|TRBJ2-6|.|TRBV6-6
TGTGCCAGCAGTCCGACTAGCTCTGGGGCCAACGTCCTGACTTTC
CASSPTSSGANVLTF
>TRBD2|TRBJ2-1|.|TRBV5-6
TGTGCCAGCAGCTCCTTAGGGCGGGGGGGTTACAATGAGCAGTTCTTC
CASSSLGRGGYNEQFF
>TRBD2|TRBJ2-3|.|TRBV7-3
TGTGCCAGCAGCAATGGACTAGCGGGGGGCGTGCAGTATTTT
CASSNGLAGGVQYF
>.|TRBJ2-5|few|TRBV6-1
TGTGCCAGCAGAAACGGGCTAGCGCCGGAGACCCAGTACTTC
CASRNGLAPETQYF
>TRBD1|TRBJ1-6|once|TRBV5-6
TGTGCCAGCAGCACCCGGGACAGGGGCGCCGATAATTCACCCCTCCACTTT
CASSTRDRGADNSPLHF
>TRBD2|TRBJ2-3|.|TRBV6-5
TGTGCCAGCAGGCGCGGGGGGGCCCGGGATACGCAGTATTTT
CASRRGGARDTQYF
>.|TRBJ1-2|.|TRBV30
TGTGCCTGGACCAAGAACTTTGACTCCCAAGGCGTGTATGGCTACACCTTC
CAWTKNFDSQGVYGYTF
>.|TRBJ2-7|.|TRBV2
TGTGCCAGCACCCTGCAGGCAGGAACCTCCTACGAGCAGTACTTC
CASTLQAGTSYEQYF
>.|TRBJ2-7|.|TRBV2
TGTGCCAGCAGTGATTCAGGAACCTACGAGCAGTACTTC
CASSDSGTYEQYF
>TRBD2|TRBJ2-3|.|TRBV6-4
TGTGCCAGCAGTGACCTTGCCGGGGGGGCCGGGTCAGATACGCAGTATTTT
CASSDLAGGAGSDTQYF
>.|TRBJ1-4|few|TRBV7-9
TGTGCCAGCAGCCCGAACCAGGGAAAACTGTTTTTT
CASSPNQGKLFF
>TRBD1|TRBJ2-7|.|TRBV27
TGTGCCAGCAGCCCGGACAGGACGAGCTCCTACGAGCAGTACTTC
CASSPDRTSSYEQYF
>TRBD1|TRBJ1-1|.|TRBV29-1
TGCAGCGACGACGGGAACAGGGGGAACACTGAAGCTTTCTTT
CSDDGNRGNTEAFF
>.|TRBJ1-1|.|TRBV28
TGTGCCAGCAAGTTGAGATCTGAAGCTTTCTTT
CASKLRSEAFF
>.|TRBJ1-1|once|TRBV14
TGTGCCAGCAAAGAGACAGAAAACACTGAAGCTTTCTTT
CASKETENTEAFF
>TRBD1|TRBJ1-1|.|TRBV30
TGTGCCTGGAGTGTAGGACAGGGGAGGGCCGCTTTCTTT
CAWSVGQGRAAFF
>.|TRBJ1-5|.|TRBV19
TGTGCCAGTAGTATAATTTTGGGGCACAATCAGCCCCAGCATTTT
CASSIILGHNQPQHF
>.|TRBJ1-2|.|TRBV30
TGTGCCTGGAGTGTAGCCAGGGTCCGGTATGGCTACACCTTC
CAWSVARVRYGYTF
>.|TRBJ2-1|.|TRBV5-6
TGTGCCAGCAGCTTGTTCGGGGGAGGTGAGCAGTTCTTC
CASSLFGGGEQFF